The entry below describes one T cell receptor beta chain. No cognate antigen has been identified for it. Per-nucleotide qualities are absent, and no much larger clonotype sits a single base away. Relative to germline, V is 11 bases shorter and J is 7 bases shorter, with 15 bases between their ends. Reading from cysteine to phenylalanine, the CDR3 counts 13 amino acids. This entry keeps only the CDR3 DNA: 39 bases, framed from base 1. Per the germline V gene, MNHEY is the CDR1 and SVGAGI is the CDR2. According to the study, the label for this sample's time point signals: cycle 1 day 1 (C1D1), immediately before nivolumab initiation. Relapse after autologous stem cell transplantation had occurred in all trial patients, and cohorts A, B and C were distinguished by prior brentuximab vedotin exposure. A total of more than 55 patients with relapsed/refractory classical Hodgkin lymphoma made up the trial cohort, and each patient's best overall response was complete response, partial response or progressive disease. In the multi-cohort phase II CheckMate 205 trial, trial patients received single-agent nivolumab. An independent review committee assessed best overall response using the 2007 International Working Group response criteria. Trial PBMCs were collected immediately before nivolumab initiation (C1D1) and during therapy at cycle 2 day 1 and cycle 4 day 1. Peripheral blood was collected in 8 mL Vacutainer Cell Preparation Tubes, from which PBMCs were isolated by centrifugation and then cryopreserved.

These data come from a study of PD-1 blockade in classical Hodgkin lymphoma (dated by TCRdb to about 2020). In the study overall: Nivolumab dosing was 3 mg/kg intravenously every 2 weeks, continuing until either disease progression or unacceptable toxicity. The study used CyTOF and TCR beta sequencing to define a peripheral blood immune signature of response to PD-1 blockade in classical Hodgkin lymphoma. Findings and caveats that apply to the study as a whole: Trial patients achieving complete response had baseline diversity similar to newly diagnosed patients, whereas partial responders and progressors had significantly lower diversity. Baseline TCR diversity was reported as lower in newly diagnosed patients than in healthy donors, and lower still in relapsed/refractory patients. CD4+ but not CD8+ TCR diversity rose significantly by C4D1 (p=0.0027 vs p=0.16), most apparent in complete responders (p=0.02). Lower diversity was seen in patients whose nivolumab began less than 1 year after ASCT, and these patients were left out of later analyses so that immune reconstitution would not confound the results. Only a single clinical trial cohort was studied, and what caused the repertoire differences, possibly disease activity or prior therapy, remained undefined.

The Qiagen DNeasy kit was used to extract genomic DNA from unsorted PBMCs and from the negatively selected CD4+ and CD8+ fractions. TCR beta CDR3 regions were amplified by immunoSEQ multiplex PCR using primers annealing to V and J segments. A synthetic immune receptor repertoire was used to minimize amplification bias, and remaining bias was computationally removed after sequencing. The study's processing was this. Repertoire diversity was quantified as the Shannon entropy index using custom Python scripts. Unsorted, CD4+ and CD8+ repertoires were analyzed separately, except for combined analyses in which CD4+ and CD8+ sequences were merged in silico. Clonal expansion was defined as at least a 2-fold frequency increase after treatment relative to C1D1, with a pseudocount of 0.5 for undetected baseline clones. Clones with 0 or 1 copy at C1D1 were classified as singleton clones, and clones with 2 or more copies were classified as non-singleton clones. Clones expanded in unsorted samples were assigned a CD4+, CD8+ or unknown annotation through matching of protein sequences in sorted samples from the same patient. Wilcoxon tests on paired samples were used to test diversity changes from C1D1 to C4D1. TCRdb stores this immuneACCESS table with in-frame sequences only. Part of the clones is absent; in the studies checked, under half of the shortfall reflects unresolved V genes, and no reason is known for the rest. D and trimming were read from the DNA, whereas the V and J calls and clone size are those reported in that table. The sample records approximately 8,000 clones, around 80% of which are singletons. The ten largest make up more than 12% of the sample.

The sequence derives from a human donor with classical Hodgkin lymphoma. The sequence is built from TRBV6-5 and TRBJ1-6, with the identity of the D gene unclear. This material consisted of peripheral blood mononuclear cells (PBMCs), taken at baseline. DNA sequence: TGTGCCGCTGGGAGGGCTGTGAATTCACCCCTCCACTTT. This encodes CAAGRAVNSPLHF.